The clone carrying this T cell receptor (beta chain) showed up many times. The entry originates in a study of patients and donors after allogeneic stem cell transplantation. The germline V gene encodes CDR1 DFQATT and CDR2 SNEGSKA (reference sequence). There are 12 residues in the CDR3. TCRdb fed the RT-PCR reads into MiXCR, producing one record per CDR3 protein. Here the sample spans around 160,000 distinct CDR3 sequences, around 28% being singletons. This chain links TRBV20-1 with TRBJ1-4; 7 nucleotides agree with TRBD1. The sequencing input was blood, either unsorted or a sorted T cell fraction (not recorded which). The origin of this receptor is a human donor who was either an allogeneic HSCT recipient or a stem cell or donor lymphocyte infusion donor (not recorded which). It is not recorded whose cells these are; they may come from a transplant donor. CDR3 protein: CSGGRGNEKLFF. CDR3 DNA sequence: TGCAGCGGGGGCAGGGGGAATGAAAAACTGTTTTTT.